This entry features one T cell receptor (beta chain) sequence. No antigen is known for it. It has no much larger one-base neighbor in the sample; base qualities were not kept. Surgical brain or tumor specimens were cryofrozen in liquid nitrogen immediately after resection, and peripheral blood cells were collected concurrently. This record comes from a study of glioma-infiltrating T cells (dated by TCRdb to about 2016). As for the study more broadly: The low-grade gliomas were WHO grade II oligodendrogliomas or astrocytomas, while the glioblastomas were WHO grade IV tumors sampled at initial diagnosis rather than at recurrent diagnosis. Before surgery, glioma patients were given dexamethasone for six or fewer days. Each tissue-infiltrating repertoire was compared with the same patient's peripheral blood repertoire to measure divergence between tissue and blood T-cell populations. The study sequenced TCR alpha- and beta-chain repertoires from glioma tissue, from non-neoplastic brain tissue and from matched peripheral blood mononuclear cells. For blood libraries, the target was roughly 4.5- to 11-fold sequencing coverage of 1 million or so peripheral T cells. The paired cohort comprised three low-grade glioma patients, about 8 primary glioblastoma patients and three non-glioma patients contributing non-neoplastic brain tissue. Summary of the overall study and its limitations: A signature set of shared blood CDR3 motifs marked patients with low tissue-blood divergence and was depleted in highly divergent patients. Small numbers underpinned the group comparisons: eight glioblastoma patients, three low-grade glioma patients and three non-neoplastic patients. Very few CDR3 sequences were shared between tissue and blood, attributed to high CDR3 diversity and limited sampling. VJ-independent divergence between tissue and blood was lower than expected in non-neoplastic patients but higher than expected in all gliomas, particularly low-grade gliomas.

The iRepertoire nested amplicon-rescue multiplex PCR (arm-PCR) platform was used to amplify TCR alpha and beta CDR3 regions from RNA. One-step reverse transcription and amplification used about 95-400 ng of tissue mRNA or PBMC total RNA as input. After bead purification, a secondary multiplex PCR added Illumina adapters, and libraries were gel-purified between 200 and 400 bp. Demultiplexing relied on internal 6-nucleotide barcodes carried by the libraries. Sequencing of libraries was performed on an Illumina MiSeq with 2x220 or 2x250 nucleotide paired-end reads. The source study handled its data this way. Paired reads were merged using FLASH 1.2.11 and aligned with BWA-MEM to the GRCh37 human genome, and TRA and TRB reads were then extracted. An IMGT-derived reference of cassette sequences and CDR3 motifs, with pseudogenes included, was used for V and J assignment. Reads were translated in three frames, and productive CDR3s were defined by a C…FGXG motif without stop codons. A clonotype was defined as a unique combination of a V-J cassette pair and a CDR3 amino acid sequence. Hamming distance filtering was applied to reads, with thresholds set by the sequence error rate of each sample in mapped regions. The public sequencing data were trimmed at Q25 with fastp and processed into clonotypes with MiXCR by TCRdb, which kept only in-frame beta chains. Records with the same CDR3 protein are collapsed into one entry carrying the most frequent genes and DNA. The V and J calls reflect TCRdb's pipeline rather than the authors' work. The sample table records 400,000 or so distinct CDR3 sequences; less than 50% of these occur just once. The ten largest clones take up 12% of the sample.

CDR3 length: 16 amino acids, cysteine to phenylalanine. The DNA shown is the 48-base CDR3, in frame from base 1. The germline V gene gives CDR1 as KGHDR and CDR2 as SFDVKD. V is shortened by 4 bases, J by 7 bases, and the region joining them spans 22 bases. Sequencing used glioma tissue, nonneoplastic brain tissue, or PBMCs (not recorded which). The TCR sequence derives from a human donor with low-grade glioma or glioblastoma, undergoing nonglioma brain surgery, or in good health (not recorded which). The V and J segments used are TRBV24-1 and TRBJ2-7, with a tentative D gene TRBD1 over 7 matching bases. The nucleotide sequence reads as follows: TGTGCCACCAGTGAGGGACTCCACTTAGGGGGCAATGAGCAGTACTTC. This codes for CATSEGLHLGGNEQYF.